These T cell receptor beta chains were read from a single sample in a study of shared clonotypes between healthy human individuals. This table comes from immunoSEQ multiplex PCR, and its TCRdb copy is limited to in-frame clones, with some not included. This sample yields a few million clones, of which approximately 96% are seen a single time; approximately 0.13% belongs to the top ten. The sequenced sample consisted of naive CD4+ T cells sorted from blood. Receptor source: a man between 18 and 29 years old in good health. Each CDR3 is given with its conserved first and last residue. Fields, in order: V gene, J gene, clone size, D gene, CDR3 protein, CDR3 DNA. A D gene is named only where the DNA matches it firmly. Expanded clones get a size class; other rows say once, few or many, or leave the size out.

V gene: TRBV7-6; J gene: TRBJ2-1; clone size: NA; D gene: TRBD2; CDR3 protein: CASAPGTSGSNEQFF; CDR3 DNA: TGTGCCAGCGCCCCCGGGACTAGCGGGTCCAATGAGCAGTTCTTC
V gene: TRBV7-9; J gene: TRBJ2-1; clone size: NA; D gene: TRBD1; CDR3 protein: CASSFGQGEYSEQFF; CDR3 DNA: TGTGCCAGCAGCTTCGGACAGGGGGAATACAGTGAGCAGTTCTTC
V gene: TRBV7-9; J gene: TRBJ1-6; clone size: NA; D gene: NA; CDR3 protein: CASSRKEGTPLHF; CDR3 DNA: TGTGCCAGCAGCAGAAAGGAGGGTACCCCCCTCCACTTT
V gene: TRBV28; J gene: TRBJ2-7; clone size: NA; D gene: NA; CDR3 protein: CASSLRQAYEQYF; CDR3 DNA: TGTGCCAGCAGTTTACGGCAGGCGTACGAGCAGTACTTC
V gene: TRBV9; J gene: TRBJ1-2; clone size: NA; D gene: NA; CDR3 protein: CASSAHGRGSGYTF; CDR3 DNA: TGTGCCAGCTCCGCCCACGGCAGGGGAAGTGGCTACACCTTC
V gene: TRBV6-6; J gene: TRBJ2-3; clone size: few; D gene: NA; CDR3 protein: CASRPITDTQYF; CDR3 DNA: TGTGCCAGCAGACCGATTACAGATACGCAGTATTTT
V gene: TRBV10-2; J gene: TRBJ2-3; clone size: NA; D gene: TRBD2; CDR3 protein: CASSESGLAGGHTQYF; CDR3 DNA: TGCGCCAGCAGTGAGTCGGGACTAGCGGGAGGACATACGCAGTATTTT
V gene: TRBV6-1; J gene: TRBJ1-5; clone size: once; D gene: NA; CDR3 protein: CASSELNQPQHF; CDR3 DNA: TGTGCCAGCAGTGAATTGAATCAGCCCCAGCATTTT
V gene: TRBV7-3; J gene: TRBJ1-5; clone size: NA; D gene: NA; CDR3 protein: CASSLGPNQPQHF; CDR3 DNA: TGTGCCAGCAGCTTAGGGCCCAATCAGCCCCAGCATTTT
V gene: TRBV21-1; J gene: TRBJ2-7; clone size: NA; D gene: NA; CDR3 protein: CASLLVASYEQYF; CDR3 DNA: TGTGCCAGCTTGCTAGTTGCGTCCTACGAGCAGTACTTC
V gene: TRBV19; J gene: TRBJ2-5; clone size: once; D gene: NA; CDR3 protein: CASSIGLGTQYF; CDR3 DNA: TGTGCCAGTAGTATTGGGTTGGGGACCCAGTACTTC
V gene: TRBV5-4; J gene: TRBJ2-1; clone size: NA; D gene: NA; CDR3 protein: CASSLETNEQFF; CDR3 DNA: TGTGCCAGCAGCTTGGAAACCAATGAGCAGTTCTTC
V gene: TRBV28; J gene: TRBJ2-7; clone size: NA; D gene: TRBD1; CDR3 protein: CASSFTGVYEQYF; CDR3 DNA: TGTGCCAGCAGTTTTACAGGGGTCTACGAGCAGTACTTC
V gene: TRBV5-1; J gene: TRBJ2-1; clone size: NA; D gene: NA; CDR3 protein: CASSLGLSNEQFF; CDR3 DNA: TGCGCCAGCAGCTTGGGACTGTCCAATGAGCAGTTCTTC
V gene: TRBV10-3; J gene: TRBJ2-3; clone size: NA; D gene: NA; CDR3 protein: CAISQFGKDTQYF; CDR3 DNA: TGTGCCATCAGTCAATTCGGGAAAGATACGCAGTATTTT
V gene: TRBV7-9; J gene: TRBJ2-5; clone size: NA; D gene: TRBD1; CDR3 protein: CASSGTGYYQTQYF; CDR3 DNA: TGTGCCAGCAGTGGGACAGGGTATTATCAGACCCAGTACTTC
V gene: TRBV6-6; J gene: TRBJ1-2; clone size: NA; D gene: TRBD1; CDR3 protein: CASSPGQGRANYGYTF; CDR3 DNA: TGTGCCAGCAGTCCTGGACAGGGAAGAGCTAACTATGGCTACACCTTC
V gene: TRBV5-1; J gene: TRBJ1-6; clone size: once; D gene: TRBD1; CDR3 protein: CASSIGTDPYSPLHF; CDR3 DNA: TGCGCCAGCAGCATAGGGACAGACCCTTATTCACCCCTCCACTTT
V gene: TRBV2; J gene: TRBJ2-7; clone size: NA; D gene: TRBD1; CDR3 protein: CASSPGQGAYEQYF; CDR3 DNA: TGTGCCAGCAGTCCGGGACAGGGGGCGTACGAGCAGTACTTC
V gene: TRBV7-9; J gene: TRBJ2-7; clone size: NA; D gene: NA; CDR3 protein: CASSIRTIEDEQYF; CDR3 DNA: TGTGCCAGCAGCATACGGACCATAGAGGACGAGCAGTACTTC
V gene: TRBV2; J gene: TRBJ2-3; clone size: NA; D gene: NA; CDR3 protein: CASSRLASTDTQYF; CDR3 DNA: TGTGCCAGCAGTAGGCTAGCGAGCACAGATACGCAGTATTTT
V gene: TRBV5-1; J gene: TRBJ2-5; clone size: NA; D gene: NA; CDR3 protein: CASSLAGGQETQYF; CDR3 DNA: TGCGCCAGCAGCTTGGCAGGAGGACAAGAGACCCAGTACTTC
V gene: TRBV6-6; J gene: TRBJ2-1; clone size: once; D gene: TRBD2; CDR3 protein: CASSQLGTSFHEQFF; CDR3 DNA: TGTGCCAGCAGCCAATTAGGGACTAGTTTCCATGAGCAGTTCTTC
V gene: TRBV29-1; J gene: TRBJ2-3; clone size: NA; D gene: NA; CDR3 protein: CSVVGTDTQYF; CDR3 DNA: TGCAGCGTTGTAGGCACAGATACGCAGTATTTT
V gene: TRBV5-4; J gene: TRBJ2-5; clone size: NA; D gene: NA; CDR3 protein: CASSLQTGNQETQYF; CDR3 DNA: TGTGCCAGCAGCTTGCAGACAGGCAACCAAGAGACCCAGTACTTC
V gene: TRBV12-5; J gene: TRBJ2-5; clone size: NA; D gene: TRBD2; CDR3 protein: CASGKTGLAGSQYF; CDR3 DNA: TGTGCTAGTGGGAAAACGGGACTAGCGGGATCACAGTACTTC
V gene: TRBV5-4; J gene: TRBJ1-1; clone size: NA; D gene: NA; CDR3 protein: CASSLLTNTEAFF; CDR3 DNA: TGTGCCAGCAGCTTGTTAACGAACACTGAAGCTTTCTTT
V gene: TRBV10-3; J gene: TRBJ1-5; clone size: NA; D gene: NA; CDR3 protein: CAITLKGSCNQPQHF; CDR3 DNA: TGTGCCATCACCCTAAAGGGGTCGTGCAATCAGCCCCAGCATTTT
V gene: TRBV20-1; J gene: TRBJ1-2; clone size: NA; D gene: NA; CDR3 protein: CSADARGGYTF; CDR3 DNA: TGCAGTGCTGACGCCAGGGGAGGCTACACCTTC
V gene: TRBV4-1; J gene: TRBJ2-7; clone size: NA; D gene: NA; CDR3 protein: CASSQDGSRSSEQYF; CDR3 DNA: TGCGCCAGCAGCCAAGATGGAAGTAGAAGTTCCGAGCAGTACTTC
V gene: TRBV29-1; J gene: TRBJ1-1; clone size: NA; D gene: NA; CDR3 protein: CSGGQTMNTEAFF; CDR3 DNA: TGCAGCGGAGGCCAGACCATGAACACTGAAGCTTTCTTT
V gene: TRBV11-2; J gene: TRBJ2-3; clone size: NA; D gene: NA; CDR3 protein: CASSLNRVADTQYF; CDR3 DNA: TGTGCCAGCAGCTTAAACAGGGTGGCAGATACGCAGTATTTT
V gene: TRBV5-4; J gene: TRBJ1-2; clone size: few; D gene: NA; CDR3 protein: CASSEVQGNGNYGYTF; CDR3 DNA: TGTGCCAGCAGCGAAGTTCAGGGGAACGGTAACTATGGCTACACCTTC
V gene: TRBV18; J gene: TRBJ1-2; clone size: NA; D gene: NA; CDR3 protein: CASSPPGTLYGYTF; CDR3 DNA: TGTGCCAGCTCCCCCCCCGGCACCCTTTATGGCTACACCTTC
V gene: TRBV5-1; J gene: TRBJ1-5; clone size: NA; D gene: NA; CDR3 protein: CASSEGSTSNQPQHF; CDR3 DNA: TGCGCCAGCAGTGAGGGAAGTACTAGCAATCAGCCCCAGCATTTT
V gene: TRBV25-1; J gene: TRBJ2-7; clone size: NA; D gene: TRBD1; CDR3 protein: CASSATGESSYEQYF; CDR3 DNA: TGTGCCAGCAGTGCGACAGGGGAAAGCTCCTACGAGCAGTACTTC
V gene: TRBV10-1; J gene: TRBJ2-7; clone size: NA; D gene: NA; CDR3 protein: CASSESGKGYEQYF; CDR3 DNA: TGCGCCAGCAGTGAGTCGGGAAAGGGGTACGAGCAGTACTTC
V gene: TRBV7-2; J gene: TRBJ2-1; clone size: NA; D gene: TRBD2; CDR3 protein: CASSSRGSSYNEQFF; CDR3 DNA: TGTGCCAGCAGCTCGCGGGGGAGCTCCTACAATGAGCAGTTCTTC
V gene: TRBV2; J gene: TRBJ1-5; clone size: once; D gene: TRBD1; CDR3 protein: CASNAGTGGGYSNQPQHF; CDR3 DNA: TGTGCCAGCAACGCCGGGACAGGGGGGGGTTATAGCAATCAGCCCCAGCATTTT
V gene: TRBV10-3; J gene: TRBJ2-2; clone size: NA; D gene: TRBD2; CDR3 protein: CAISEYRLAGGPNTGELFF; CDR3 DNA: TGTGCCATCAGTGAGTATCGACTAGCGGGAGGACCGAACACCGGGGAGCTGTTTTTT
V gene: TRBV5-4; J gene: TRBJ1-6; clone size: NA; D gene: NA; CDR3 protein: CASSLGGSSYNSPLHF; CDR3 DNA: TGTGCCAGCAGCTTGGGTGGGAGCTCCTATAATTCACCCCTCCACTTT
V gene: TRBV15; J gene: TRBJ2-1; clone size: NA; D gene: TRBD2; CDR3 protein: CATSRAPGQAGASNEQFF; CDR3 DNA: TGTGCCACCAGCAGAGCACCGGGTCAAGCGGGAGCCTCGAATGAGCAGTTCTTC
V gene: TRBV6-5; J gene: TRBJ2-3; clone size: NA; D gene: TRBD2; CDR3 protein: CASRPPGLATQYF; CDR3 DNA: TGTGCCAGCAGGCCCCCGGGACTAGCGACGCAGTATTTT
V gene: TRBV18; J gene: TRBJ1-1; clone size: NA; D gene: TRBD1; CDR3 protein: CASATRGEAEAFF; CDR3 DNA: TGTGCCAGCGCCACCAGGGGGGAAGCTGAAGCTTTCTTT
V gene: TRBV5-4; J gene: TRBJ1-2; clone size: NA; D gene: TRBD1; CDR3 protein: CASFLQGPANYGYTF; CDR3 DNA: TGTGCCAGCTTTTTACAGGGGCCCGCTAACTATGGCTACACCTTC
V gene: TRBV6-1; J gene: TRBJ2-1; clone size: NA; D gene: NA; CDR3 protein: CASTTTQSSYNEQFF; CDR3 DNA: TGTGCCAGCACTACTACCCAAAGCTCCTACAATGAGCAGTTCTTC
V gene: TRBV2; J gene: TRBJ2-1; clone size: NA; D gene: TRBD2; CDR3 protein: CASSRPGTSGGASGEQFF; CDR3 DNA: TGTGCCAGCAGTCGTCCCGGGACTAGCGGGGGGGCTTCGGGTGAGCAGTTCTTC
V gene: TRBV4-3; J gene: TRBJ2-7; clone size: NA; D gene: NA; CDR3 protein: CASSQVGVGTYEQYF; CDR3 DNA: TGCGCCAGCAGCCAAGTAGGCGTGGGGACCTACGAGCAGTACTTC
V gene: TRBV9; J gene: TRBJ2-7; clone size: NA; D gene: TRBD2; CDR3 protein: CASSAPRTSGSHEQYF; CDR3 DNA: TGTGCCAGCAGCGCCCCTCGGACTAGCGGGAGCCACGAGCAGTACTTC
V gene: TRBV15; J gene: TRBJ1-6; clone size: NA; D gene: NA; CDR3 protein: CATSRDRHVGGDSPLHF; CDR3 DNA: TGTGCCACCAGCAGAGATCGCCACGTAGGGGGAGATTCACCCCTCCACTTT
V gene: TRBV5-1; J gene: TRBJ1-1; clone size: NA; D gene: NA; CDR3 protein: CASSLGLNTEAFF; CDR3 DNA: TGCGCCAGCAGCTTGGGGTTGAACACTGAAGCTTTCTTT
V gene: TRBV27; J gene: TRBJ1-2; clone size: NA; D gene: TRBD1; CDR3 protein: CASSPSGQPYGYTF; CDR3 DNA: TGTGCCAGCAGTCCATCGGGACAGCCCTATGGCTACACCTTC
V gene: TRBV7-2; J gene: TRBJ2-3; clone size: NA; D gene: NA; CDR3 protein: CASSRQRGSTDTQYF; CDR3 DNA: TGTGCCAGCAGTCGACAACGCGGGAGCACAGATACGCAGTATTTT